The T cell receptor (beta chain) described here comes from a study of blood T cell repertoires in COVID-19. Study-wide background: Spain, Italy and the United States supplied samples that represented acute and convalescent COVID-19. PBMCs, B-cell-depleted T cells, or T cells provided the cDNA or gDNA that made up the material.

In Seattle, patients joined the study during active infection and were tracked longitudinally. The CDR3 is made up of 12 amino acids. With 10 bases removed from V and 4 bases from J, the gap between germline ends came to 11 bases. The V gene's germline CDR1 is ENHRY and CDR2 SYGVKD. Under the authors' procedure: The authors estimated nucleated cell counts from reference gene primer amplification. The assay was immunoSEQ multiplex PCR, and TCRdb's table has in-frame clones only and misses some. The V and J calls and clone size were taken over from that table, and D and trimming were inferred from the DNA. This table holds about 210,000 clones, about 85% found once. This clone was observed a few times.

The sample taken for sequencing was peripheral blood. The chain recombines TRBV10-3 with TRBJ1-5; no reliable D call. The sequence was collected from a man aged 55 to 69 with COVID-19, enrolled during active disease. CDR3 coding DNA: TGTGCCACCAACAGTCCGAATCAGCCCCAGCATTTT. Amino acid sequence: CATNSPNQPQHF.